Each of the 18 T cell receptor beta chains below was sequenced from the same sample in a study of neurological immune-mediated disorders. TCRdb independently ran MiXCR on the 5' RACE reads; one entry per CDR3 protein. The sample yields 49,000 or so distinct CDR3 sequences, approximately 16% seen once. The sample consisted of PBMCs. These receptor sequences come from a man in his fifties or sixties in good health.

This clonotype was counted at least ten times. J is TRBJ2-1 and V is TRBV5-1; the D gene could be TRBD1 or TRBD2 (5 bases each). V gave up 3 bases and J gave up 9 bases, with 19 bases separating them. Germline CDR1 reads SGHRS; CDR2 reads YFSETQ. This CDR3 region has 15 residues. The CDR3 DNA follows: TGCGCCAGCAGCTCGGTCGGACTTAGGGACCGTGAGCAGTTCTTC. Its protein is CASSSVGLRDREQFF.

This clonotype was found many times. The rearrangement links TRBV7-2 to TRBJ2-5, with D uncertain. Germline assignment: CDR1 SGHTA and CDR2 FQGNSA. The germline V and J ends were trimmed by 1 base and 4 bases, with 10 bases remaining between them. CDR3 length: 14 residues. The CDR3 loop reads CASSLGPPPETQYF. As DNA, the CDR3 is TGTGCCAGCAGCTTAGGCCCACCCCCAGAGACCCAGTACTTC. Filled out from reference TRBV7-2 and TRBJ2-5, the complete variable domain reads GAGVSQSPSNKVTEKGKDVELRCDPISGHTALYWYRQSLGQGLEFLIYFQGNSAPDKSGLPSDRFSAERTGGSVSTLTIQRTQQEDSAVYLCASSLGPPPETQYFGPGTRLLVL.

This clonotype occurred many times. This chain uses TRBV9 with TRBJ2-3; D is perhaps TRBD2 (6 bases). V was cut by 8 bases and J by 4 bases, with 14 bases left in between. In germline, CDR1 is SGDLS, CDR2 YYNGEE. CDR3 length: 13 residues. The CDR3 is CASGAGFADTQYF. For the CDR3, the DNA is TGTGCCAGTGGGGCGGGATTCGCAGATACGCAGTATTTT. Combining the CDR3 with reference TRBV9 and TRBJ2-3 gives the whole variable domain DSGVTQTPKHLITATGQRVTLRCSPRSGDLSVYWYQQSLDQGLQFLIQYYNGEERAKGNILERFSAQQFPDLHSELNLSSLELGDSALYFCASGAGFADTQYFGPGTRLTVL.

This clonotype was detected ten times or more. CDR3 region: CASSDRSTGAGQFF. As DNA, the CDR3 is TGTGCCAGCAGTGATCGTTCAACGGGAGCTGGGCAGTTCTTC. The rearrangement links TRBV25-1 to TRBJ2-1; tentatively, D is TRBD2 (6 bases). Trimming cost V 3 bases and J 12 bases, with 18 bases left between them. CDR1 is MGHDK, CDR2 SYGVNS, per germline. The CDR3 runs 14 residues.

In its sample, this clonotype was seen many times. This chain uses TRBV29-1 with TRBJ2-3, with TRBD1 matching 10 bases. The CDR3 consists of 13 residues. Per germline, CDR1 SQVTM and CDR2 ANQGSEA. Trimming at V came to 6 bases and at J to 1 base, leaving 1 base not matched to a gene. Here the CDR3 DNA reads TGCAGCGTCGGACAGGGGGGCACAGATACGCAGTATTTT. It is translated as CSVGQGGTDTQYF.

This clonotype has ten or more counts. This chain connects TRBV11-2 to TRBJ1-2, with TRBD1 matching 11 bases. Looked up from germline, CDR1 is SGHAT and CDR2 is FQNNGV. Trimming at V came to 5 bases and at J to 5 bases, leaving 10 bases not matched to a gene. The CDR3 length is 16 residues. CDR3 nucleotide sequence: TGTGCCAGCAGCGGGACAGGGGGTAGCTTTCGGTATGGCTACACCTTC. Its protein product is CASSGTGGSFRYGYTF.

J is TRBJ2-3 and V is TRBV28; TRBD1 matches 7 bases. The CDR3 extends over 15 amino acids. J gave up 1 base and V 8 bases, and 9 bases lay outside the gene matches. CDR1 and CDR2 (germline): MDHEN, SYDVKM. The CDR3 DNA reads as TGTGCCAGCTGCCCAGGGACAGCGCGCACAGATACGCAGTATTTT. Encoded protein: CASCPGTARTDTQYF.

This clonotype was detected ten times or more. CDR3 nucleotide sequence: TGCGGTGGGAGGGGCTGGAACACCGGGGAGCTGTTTTTT. Amino acid sequence: CGGRGWNTGELFF. The chain links TRBV29-1 to TRBJ2-2; 7 bases agree with TRBD2. The CDR3 has 13 amino acids. CDR1 SQVTM and CDR2 ANQGSEA come from the germline V gene.

In this sample, this clonotype turned up once. The V call is TRBV6-6, the J call TRBJ2-7; D unclear. The CDR3 is 12 amino acids. V lost 8 bases and J lost 3, with 11 bases in between. Germline assignment: CDR1 MNHNY and CDR2 SVGAGI (reference sequence). CDR3 sequence (DNA): TGTGCCAGCGCCCTGGTGTGCTACGAGCAGTACTTC. Translating it yields CASALVCYEQYF.

This clonotype was detected many times. V gene TRBV4-2 combines with J gene TRBJ2-1; D perhaps matches TRBD2 (6 bases). This CDR3 region has 18 residues. Germline loops: CDR1 LGHNA, CDR2 YNFKEQ. Trimming shortened V by 1 base and J by 4 bases, and 20 bases separated the two germline ends. The CDR3, as DNA: TGTGCCAGCAGCCAAGCTAGCCTTCGGGAGTCTATTTACAATGAGCAGTTCTTC. Its protein product is CASSQASLRESIYNEQFF.

This clonotype showed up many times. The chain combines TRBV20-1 with TRBJ1-4, with a weak D call TRBD1 (6 bases). The CDR3 contains 14 residues. Trimming removed 3 bases at V and 5 bases at J, with 13 bases between. CDR1 and CDR2 from the germline V gene are DFQATT and SNEGSKA (reference sequence). The CDR3 loop is CSARRQEWNEKLFF. The CDR3 DNA reads as TGCAGTGCTAGGAGACAGGAGTGGAATGAAAAACTGTTTTTT.

This clonotype was detected ten times or more. The CDR3 sequence is CASSLALGGANVLTF. In DNA, the CDR3 is TGCGCCAGCAGCTTGGCCCTCGGGGGGGCCAACGTCCTGACTTTC. J is TRBJ2-6 and V is TRBV5-1; D unclear. V was pared by 0 bases and J by 4 bases, with 8 bases between. The CDR3 covers 15 residues. CDR1 is SGHRS, CDR2 YFSETQ, per germline.

This clonotype showed up many times. This sequence joins TRBV3-1 and TRBJ2-2; TRBD2 agrees at 7 bases. This CDR3 is 16 amino acids long. The germline V gene encodes CDR1 LGHDT and CDR2 YNNKEL (reference sequence). J was trimmed by 1 base and V by 0 bases; bases with no gene match: 2. The CDR3 DNA is TGTGCCAGCAGCCAAGATTTAGCGGGGAACACCGGGGAGCTGTTTTTT. Translated, it gives CASSQDLAGNTGELFF.

This clonotype has a count of ten or more. The gene calls are TRBV5-1 and TRBJ1-1; D unresolved. The CDR3 is made up of 13 amino acids. V lost 4 bases to trimming and J lost 3 bases, with 10 bases between them. Germline CDR1 and CDR2: SGHRS and YFSETQ. CDR3 DNA: TGCGCCAGCAGCCCCGGGCCGGACACTGAAGCTTTCTTT. As protein: CASSPGPDTEAFF. The entire variable domain, with the rest obtained from reference TRBV5-1 and TRBJ1-1, is as follows: KAGVTQTPRYLIKTRGQQVTLSCSPISGHRSVSWYQQTPGQGLQFLFEYFSETQRNKGNFPGRFSGRQFSNSRSEMNVSTLELGDSALYLCASSPGPDTEAFFGQGTRLTVV.

This clonotype was recorded at least ten times. This chain links TRBV28 with TRBJ2-2; a weak D match, TRBD2 (5 bases). Trimming shortened V by 8 bases and J by 1 base, and 11 bases separated the two germline ends. Germline lookup yields CDR1 MDHEN and CDR2 SYDVKM. The CDR3 spans 14 residues. The CDR3 spells CASSIGRNTGELFF. CDR3 DNA: TGTGCCAGCTCGATAGGGAGGAACACCGGGGAGCTGTTTTTT.

This clonotype was recorded a few times. The chain joins TRBV28 to TRBJ2-7; weak D call: TRBD2 (5 bases). The ends were cut back, 6 bases at V and 6 bases at J, with 18 bases in the middle. Germline assignment: CDR1 MDHEN and CDR2 SYDVKM. The CDR3 has 14 amino acids. The CDR3: CASSLTGLAAEQYF. The CDR3 nucleotides read TGTGCCAGCAGCCTGACGGGGTTGGCGGCCGAGCAGTACTTC.

This clonotype was counted at least ten times. In nucleotides, the CDR3 is TGTGCCAGCAGCTTAATGCAGGCGGGGTCCTACGAGCAGTACTTC. It specifies CASSLMQAGSYEQYF. The chain employs TRBV7-3 and TRBJ2-7, with D tentatively TRBD2 (6 bases). Germline values: CDR1 SGHTA, CDR2 FQGTGA. V was shortened by 1 base and J by 1 base, with 11 bases between the two germline ends. The CDR3 is 15 residues long.

This clonotype has at least ten counts. This chain links TRBV6-5 with TRBJ1-1; 7 positions agree with TRBD1. CDR3 size: 15 residues. The trim removed 6 bases at V and 10 bases at J, leaving 17 bases unmatched. Looked up from germline, CDR1 is MNHEY and CDR2 is SVGAGI. The CDR3 protein is CASSLRGRGRESAFF. CDR3 nucleotide sequence: TGTGCCAGCAGCCTCCGGGGGAGGGGGCGGGAGTCAGCTTTCTTT.